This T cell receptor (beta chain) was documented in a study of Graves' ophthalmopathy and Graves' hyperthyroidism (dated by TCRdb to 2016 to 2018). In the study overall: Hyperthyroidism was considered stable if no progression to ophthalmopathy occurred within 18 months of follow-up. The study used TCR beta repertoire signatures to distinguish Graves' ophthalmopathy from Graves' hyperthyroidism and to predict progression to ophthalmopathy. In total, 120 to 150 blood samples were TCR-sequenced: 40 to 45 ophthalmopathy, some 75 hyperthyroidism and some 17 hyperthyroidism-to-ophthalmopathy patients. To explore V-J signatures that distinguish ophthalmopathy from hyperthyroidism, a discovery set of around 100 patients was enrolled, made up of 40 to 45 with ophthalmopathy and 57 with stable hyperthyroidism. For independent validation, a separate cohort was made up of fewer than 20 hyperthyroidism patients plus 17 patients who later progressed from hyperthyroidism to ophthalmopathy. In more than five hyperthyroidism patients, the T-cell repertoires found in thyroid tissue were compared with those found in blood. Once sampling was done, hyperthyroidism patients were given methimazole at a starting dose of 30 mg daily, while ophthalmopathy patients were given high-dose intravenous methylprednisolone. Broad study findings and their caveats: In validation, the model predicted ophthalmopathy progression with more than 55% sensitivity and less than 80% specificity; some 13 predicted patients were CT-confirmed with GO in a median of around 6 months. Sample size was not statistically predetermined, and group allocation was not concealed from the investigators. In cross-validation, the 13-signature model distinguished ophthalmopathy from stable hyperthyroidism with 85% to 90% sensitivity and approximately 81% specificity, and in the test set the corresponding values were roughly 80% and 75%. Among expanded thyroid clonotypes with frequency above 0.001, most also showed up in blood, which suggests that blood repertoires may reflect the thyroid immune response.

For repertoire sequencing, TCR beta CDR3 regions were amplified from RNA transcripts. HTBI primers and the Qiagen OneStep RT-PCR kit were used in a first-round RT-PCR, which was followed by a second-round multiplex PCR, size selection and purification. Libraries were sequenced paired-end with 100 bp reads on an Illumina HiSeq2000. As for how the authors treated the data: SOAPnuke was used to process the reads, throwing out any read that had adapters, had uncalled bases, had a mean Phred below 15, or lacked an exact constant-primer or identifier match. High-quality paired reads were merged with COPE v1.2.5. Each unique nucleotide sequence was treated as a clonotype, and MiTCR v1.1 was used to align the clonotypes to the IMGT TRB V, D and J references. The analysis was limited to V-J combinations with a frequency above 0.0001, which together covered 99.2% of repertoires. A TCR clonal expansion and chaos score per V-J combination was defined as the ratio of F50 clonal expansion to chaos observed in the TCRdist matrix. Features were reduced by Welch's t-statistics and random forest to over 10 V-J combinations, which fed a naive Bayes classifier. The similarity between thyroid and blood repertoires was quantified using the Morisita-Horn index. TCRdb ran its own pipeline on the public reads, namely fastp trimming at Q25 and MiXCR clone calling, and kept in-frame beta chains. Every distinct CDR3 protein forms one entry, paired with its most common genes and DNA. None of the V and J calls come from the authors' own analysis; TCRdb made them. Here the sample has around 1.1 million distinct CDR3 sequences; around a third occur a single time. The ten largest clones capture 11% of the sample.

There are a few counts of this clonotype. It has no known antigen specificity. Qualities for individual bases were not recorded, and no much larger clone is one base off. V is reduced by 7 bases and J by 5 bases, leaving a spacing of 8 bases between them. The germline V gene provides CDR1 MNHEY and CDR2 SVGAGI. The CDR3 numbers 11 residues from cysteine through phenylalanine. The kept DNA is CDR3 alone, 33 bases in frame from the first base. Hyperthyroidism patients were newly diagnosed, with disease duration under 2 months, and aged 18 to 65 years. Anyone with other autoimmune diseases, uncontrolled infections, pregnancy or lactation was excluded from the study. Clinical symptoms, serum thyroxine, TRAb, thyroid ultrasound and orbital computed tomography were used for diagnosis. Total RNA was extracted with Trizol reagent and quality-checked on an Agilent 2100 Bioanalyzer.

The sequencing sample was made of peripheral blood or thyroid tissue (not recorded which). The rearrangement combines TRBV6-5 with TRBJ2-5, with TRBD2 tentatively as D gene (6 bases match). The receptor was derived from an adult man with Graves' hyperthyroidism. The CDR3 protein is CASISGETQYF. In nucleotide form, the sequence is TGTGCCAGCATCAGCGGGGAGACCCAGTACTTC.